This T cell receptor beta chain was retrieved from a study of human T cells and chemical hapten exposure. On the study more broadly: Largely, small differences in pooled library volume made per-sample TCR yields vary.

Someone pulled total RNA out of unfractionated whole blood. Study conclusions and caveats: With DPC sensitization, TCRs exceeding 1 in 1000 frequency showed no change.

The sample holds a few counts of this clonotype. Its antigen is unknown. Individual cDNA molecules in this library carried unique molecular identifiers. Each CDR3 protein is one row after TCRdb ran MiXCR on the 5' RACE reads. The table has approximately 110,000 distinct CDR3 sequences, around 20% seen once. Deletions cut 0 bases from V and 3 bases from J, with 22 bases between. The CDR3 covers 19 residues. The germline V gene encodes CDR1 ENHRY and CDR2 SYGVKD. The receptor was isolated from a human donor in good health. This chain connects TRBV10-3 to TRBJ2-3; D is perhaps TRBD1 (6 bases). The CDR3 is CAISESTGFSSLGTDTQYF. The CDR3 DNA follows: TGTGCCATCAGTGAGTCGACAGGATTCTCCTCCTTGGGGACAGATACGCAGTATTTT.